Sequencing of this T cell receptor (beta chain) was carried out in a study of CD8 T cells in Susac syndrome. This clonotype was counted once. The authors sequenced TCR beta from blood CD8+ and CD4+ T cells. Random hexamers served to reverse transcribe roughly 0.5 to 1 ug RNA. Each CDR3 protein is one row after TCRdb ran MiXCR on the immunoSEQ multiplex PCR reads. The sample has around 150,000 distinct CDR3 sequences, around 95% seen once; the top ten hold around 0.13%. Per the germline V gene, CDR1 is ENHRY and CDR2 is SYGVKD. The CDR3 runs 9 residues. V was shortened by 11 bases and J by 3 bases, with 5 bases between the two germline ends.

The TCR originated in a human donor in good health. The sequencing sample was made of CD4+ T cells from PBMCs. The chain links TRBV10-3 to TRBJ2-7; D gene unclear. CDR3 region: CAAGYEQYF. The CDR3 DNA reads as TGTGCCGCAGGCTACGAGCAGTACTTC.